The following is a T cell receptor beta chain sequence with its context. The antigen is unknown. This sample was taken from a study of cytomegalovirus exposure and HLA in healthy donors. Findings of the study overall: Clonal expansion was found to be greater in HLA-associated TCR beta chains than in equally common others in a later analysis. V- and J-gene trimming in TCR beta was tied to a missense DCLRE1C variant by an analysis performed later.

Researchers ran the PCR with 60 Vbeta and 13 Jbeta primers. Profiling relied on immunoSEQ multiplex PCR, and the TCRdb table lists in-frame clones only, not all of them. This sample yields roughly 190,000 clones, of which about 79% are seen a single time; about 2% belongs to the top ten. The V gene's germline CDR1 is SNHLY and CDR2 FYNNEI. With V trimmed by 5 bases and J by 5 bases, 5 bases remained unmatched. The CDR3 extends over 14 amino acids. The rearrangement joins TRBV2 to TRBJ1-5; 8 bases align to TRBD1. The TCR was taken from a woman aged 45-60 years in good health and CMV-seronegative. The sequenced material came from PBMCs. The CDR3 spells CASSLDRADQPQHF. The DNA for the CDR3 is TGTGCCAGCAGTCTGGACAGGGCGGATCAGCCCCAGCATTTT.